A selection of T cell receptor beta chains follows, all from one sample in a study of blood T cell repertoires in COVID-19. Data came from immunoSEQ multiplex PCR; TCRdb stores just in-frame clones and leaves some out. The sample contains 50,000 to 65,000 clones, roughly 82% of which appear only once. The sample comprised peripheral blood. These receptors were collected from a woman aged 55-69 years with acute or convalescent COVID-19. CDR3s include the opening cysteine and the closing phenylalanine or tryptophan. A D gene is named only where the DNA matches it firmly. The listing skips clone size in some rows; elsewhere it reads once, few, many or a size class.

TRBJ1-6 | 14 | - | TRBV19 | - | CASKSTADNSPLHF | TGTGCCAGTAAATCGACAGCAGATAATTCACCCCTCCACTTT
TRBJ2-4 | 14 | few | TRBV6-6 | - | CASSYGAGPNIQYF | TGTGCCAGCAGTTACGGGGCGGGGCCAAACATTCAGTACTTC
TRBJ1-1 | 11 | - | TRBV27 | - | CASGGWAEAFF | TGTGCCAGCGGAGGGTGGGCTGAAGCTTTCTTT
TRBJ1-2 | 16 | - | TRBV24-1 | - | CATSDSGRPGDYGYTF | TGTGCCACCAGTGATTCGGGCAGACCCGGGGACTATGGCTACACCTTC
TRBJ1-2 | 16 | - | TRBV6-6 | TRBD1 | CASSYVRTGGGYGYTF | TGTGCCAGCAGTTACGTTCGGACAGGGGGCGGCTATGGCTACACCTTC
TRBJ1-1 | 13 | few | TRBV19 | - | CASTFQGNTEAFF | TGTGCCAGTACTTTTCAGGGTAACACTGAAGCTTTCTTT
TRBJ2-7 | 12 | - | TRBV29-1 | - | CSVRAGSHEQYF | TGCAGCGTTAGGGCGGGGTCCCACGAGCAGTACTTC
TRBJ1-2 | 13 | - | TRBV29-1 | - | CSVEDRQTYGYTF | TGCAGCGTTGAAGATCGACAAACCTATGGCTACACCTTC
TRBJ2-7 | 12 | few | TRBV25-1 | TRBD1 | CASRGQTYEQYF | TGTGCCAGCAGGGGACAGACCTACGAGCAGTACTTC
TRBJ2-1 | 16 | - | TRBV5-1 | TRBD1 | CASSQRPGQGWNEQFF | TGCGCCAGCAGCCAAAGACCGGGACAGGGCTGGAATGAGCAGTTCTTC
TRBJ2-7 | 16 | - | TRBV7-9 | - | CASSFLRAGNPYEQYF | TGTGCCAGCAGCTTCCTTCGGGCGGGGAACCCCTACGAGCAGTACTTC
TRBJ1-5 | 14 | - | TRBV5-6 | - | CASSLVGGVGPQHF | TGTGCCAGCAGCTTGGTTGGGGGGGTTGGGCCCCAGCATTTT
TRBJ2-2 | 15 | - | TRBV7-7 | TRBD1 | CASSLDRVNTGELFF | TGTGCTAGCAGCTTAGACAGGGTGAACACCGGGGAGCTGTTTTTT
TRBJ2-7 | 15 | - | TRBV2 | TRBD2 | CASSELAGAPHEQYF | TGTGCCAGCAGTGAACTAGCGGGGGCCCCCCACGAGCAGTACTTC
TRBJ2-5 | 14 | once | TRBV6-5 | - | CASSETGFQETQYF | TGTGCCAGCAGCGAGACAGGATTCCAAGAGACCCAGTACTTC
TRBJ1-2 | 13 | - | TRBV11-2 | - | CASSRGGGYGYTF | TGTGCCAGCAGCCGGGGGGGAGGGTATGGCTACACCTTC
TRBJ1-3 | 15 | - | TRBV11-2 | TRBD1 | CASSQDREYRNTIYF | TGTGCCAGCAGCCAAGACAGGGAATATCGAAACACCATATATTTT
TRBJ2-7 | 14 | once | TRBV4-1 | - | CASSQGQGRDEQYF | TGCGCCAGCAGCCAAGGGCAGGGGAGGGACGAGCAGTACTTC
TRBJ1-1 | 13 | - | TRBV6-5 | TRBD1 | CASNHRGNTEAFF | TGTGCCAGCAACCACAGGGGAAACACTGAAGCTTTCTTT
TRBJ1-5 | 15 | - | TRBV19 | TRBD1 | CASSPGTGGNQPQHF | TGTGCCAGTAGTCCGGGAACAGGGGGCAATCAGCCCCAGCATTTT
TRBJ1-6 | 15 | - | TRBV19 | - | CASSIGSSYNSPLHF | TGTGCCAGTAGTATCGGGAGCTCCTATAATTCACCCCTCCACTTT
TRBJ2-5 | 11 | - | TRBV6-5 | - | CASRIGGAQYF | TGTGCCAGCAGGATAGGGGGGGCCCAGTACTTC
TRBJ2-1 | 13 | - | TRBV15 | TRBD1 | CATSRGQNREQFF | TGTGCCACCAGCAGGGGACAGAACCGTGAGCAGTTCTTC
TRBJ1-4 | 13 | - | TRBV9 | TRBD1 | CASTTGRNEKLFF | TGTGCCAGCACGACAGGGAGGAATGAAAAACTGTTTTTT
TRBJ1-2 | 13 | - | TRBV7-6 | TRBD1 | CASSLAQGDGYTF | TGTGCCAGCAGCTTAGCGCAGGGGGATGGCTACACCTTC
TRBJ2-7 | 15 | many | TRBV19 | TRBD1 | CASSSLTGVSNEQYF | TGTGCCAGTAGTTCACTCACAGGGGTTAGCAACGAGCAGTACTTC
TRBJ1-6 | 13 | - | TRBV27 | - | CASSLFRSSPLHF | TGTGCCAGCAGTTTATTTCGGTCTTCACCCCTCCACTTT
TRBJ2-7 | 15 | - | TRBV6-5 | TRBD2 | CASSRLGRVSYEQYF | TGTGCCAGCAGCCGTCTGGGGAGGGTTTCCTACGAGCAGTACTTC
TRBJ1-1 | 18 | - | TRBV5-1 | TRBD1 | CASSSGVGQAYMNTEAFF | TGCGCCAGCAGTTCAGGGGTGGGACAGGCTTACATGAACACTGAAGCTTTCTTT
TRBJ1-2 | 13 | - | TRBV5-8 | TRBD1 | CASSTRQGFSYTF | TGTGCCAGCAGCACCAGACAGGGTTTCAGCTACACCTTC
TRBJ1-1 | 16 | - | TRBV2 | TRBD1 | CARRAGQGAANTEAFF | TGTGCCAGACGGGCGGGACAGGGGGCCGCGAACACTGAAGCTTTCTTT
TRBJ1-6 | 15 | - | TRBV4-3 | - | CASSQDRGGSSPLHF | TGCGCCAGCAGCCAAGATCGGGGGGGCAGTTCACCCCTCCACTTT
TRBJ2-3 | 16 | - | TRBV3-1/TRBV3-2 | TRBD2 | CASSTLAGGLTDTQYF | TGTGCCAGCAGCACACTAGCGGGGGGGCTTACAGATACGCAGTATTTT
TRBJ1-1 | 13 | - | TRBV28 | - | CASSLRVNTEAFF | TGTGCCAGCAGTTTACGAGTGAACACTGAAGCTTTCTTT
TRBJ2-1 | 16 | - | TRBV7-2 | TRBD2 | CASSPESGGARDEQFF | TGTGCCAGCAGCCCAGAAAGCGGGGGGGCCCGGGATGAGCAGTTCTTC
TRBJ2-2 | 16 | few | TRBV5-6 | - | CASSSWIGVGGGELFF | TGTGCCAGCAGCTCCTGGATCGGGGTCGGAGGCGGGGAGCTGTTTTTT
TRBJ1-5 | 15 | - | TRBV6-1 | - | CASSEVWDINQPQHF | TGTGCCAGCAGTGAAGTATGGGACATCAATCAGCCCCAGCATTTT
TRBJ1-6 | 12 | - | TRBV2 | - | CASNYGDSPLHF | TGTGCCAGCAACTACGGGGATTCACCCCTCCACTTT
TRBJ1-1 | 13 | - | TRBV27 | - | CASCSLGDTEAFF | TGTGCCAGCTGTTCCTTAGGGGACACTGAAGCTTTCTTT
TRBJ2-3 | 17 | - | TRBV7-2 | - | CASSLNRDGRSTDTQYF | TGTGCCAGCAGCCTCAACCGAGATGGGAGGTCCACAGATACGCAGTATTTT
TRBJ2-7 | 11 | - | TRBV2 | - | CASSLSYEQYF | TGTGCCAGCAGTCTCAGCTACGAGCAGTACTTC
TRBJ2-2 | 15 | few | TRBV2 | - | CASSESRGWAGELFF | TGTGCCAGCAGTGAAAGCAGGGGCTGGGCCGGGGAGCTGTTTTTT
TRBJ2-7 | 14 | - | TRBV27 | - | CASGNRTVSYEQYF | TGTGCCAGCGGTAATCGGACAGTCTCCTACGAGCAGTACTTC
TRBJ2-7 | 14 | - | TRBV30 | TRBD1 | CAWSGTGFKYEQYF | TGTGCCTGGAGCGGGACAGGGTTTAAGTACGAGCAGTACTTC
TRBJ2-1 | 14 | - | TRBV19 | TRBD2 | CASNRRGVYNEQFF | TGTGCCAGTAATCGGCGGGGGGTATACAATGAGCAGTTCTTC
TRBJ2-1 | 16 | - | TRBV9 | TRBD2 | CASSPRGSGGYNEQFF | TGTGCCAGCAGCCCTAGGGGGAGCGGGGGCTACAATGAGCAGTTCTTC
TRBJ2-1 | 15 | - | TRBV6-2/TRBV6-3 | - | CASSYWGGTYNEQFF | TGTGCCAGCAGTTACTGGGGGGGCACCTACAATGAGCAGTTCTTC
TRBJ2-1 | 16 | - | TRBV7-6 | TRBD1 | CASSPVQGQGLDEQFF | TGTGCCAGCAGCCCGGTCCAGGGACAGGGACTCGACGAGCAGTTCTTC
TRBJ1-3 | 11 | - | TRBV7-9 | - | CASLEGNTIYF | TGTGCCAGCCTCGAGGGAAACACCATATATTTT
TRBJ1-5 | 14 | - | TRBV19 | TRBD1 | CASRGQGAGGPQHF | TGTGCCAGTAGAGGACAGGGGGCCGGGGGTCCCCAGCATTTT
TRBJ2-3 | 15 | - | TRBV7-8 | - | CASSPIQSGTDTQYF | TGTGCCAGCAGCCCAATTCAGTCCGGCACAGATACGCAGTATTTT
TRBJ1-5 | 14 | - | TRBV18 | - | CASSPEQGNQPQHF | TGTGCCAGCTCACCCGAACAGGGAAATCAGCCCCAGCATTTT
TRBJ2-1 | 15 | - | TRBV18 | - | CASSPRGISLNEQFF | TGTGCCAGCTCACCGCGGGGTATCTCTCTCAATGAGCAGTTCTTC
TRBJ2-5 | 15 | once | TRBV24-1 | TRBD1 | CATSAGNRGRETQYF | TGTGCCACCAGTGCGGGAAACAGGGGGCGAGAGACCCAGTACTTC
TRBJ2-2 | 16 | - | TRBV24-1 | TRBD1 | CATSDFSRGQTGELFF | TGTGCCACCAGTGATTTCTCCAGGGGGCAAACCGGGGAGCTGTTTTTT